This T cell receptor beta chain originates from a study of OX40 agonist ivuxolimab in advanced cancers. Study information: Age averaged approximately 60 years (range about 23 to 85), and 82.7% were male. Findings and caveats of the study: Normalized T-cell clonal expansion was also low in some nonresponders. In the 0.1 to 3.0 mg/kg range, CD4+ and CD8+ blood T cells had expanded clonally by week 6.

The V gene lost 5 bases and the J gene lost 5 bases, with 13 bases spanning the gap. CDR1 MDHEN and CDR2 SYDVKM come from the germline V gene. CDR3 length equals 14 residues. Profiling relied on immunoSEQ multiplex PCR, and the TCRdb table lists in-frame clones only, not all of them. The sample shows around 46,000 clones, around 84% of them seen only once. Patients with autoimmune history or systemic immunosuppression were excluded. Worth noting for this clone: As yet, its antigen is unknown.

The chain carries TRBV28 and TRBJ2-1; the D gene is possibly TRBD2 (6 bases). The sequence was collected from an adult with an advanced solid tumor such as melanoma, head and neck, liver or kidney cancer. Here the sequenced sample was CD4+ or CD8+ T cells sorted from blood, taken in a trial of the OX40 agonist ivuxolimab. CDR3 in DNA: TGTGCCAGCAGTCAGACTAGGCCAGACAATGAGCAGTTCTTC. This encodes CASSQTRPDNEQFF.